These 19 T cell receptor beta chains came from one sample sequenced in a study of cytomegalovirus exposure and HLA in healthy donors. It was with 60 Vbeta and 13 Jbeta primers that the PCR ran. Some clones are missing from TCRdb's copy, which holds only in-frame ones; the method was immunoSEQ multiplex PCR. The sample lists 150,000 or so clones, around three fifths occurring once. The sample comprised PBMCs. The receptors were gathered from a woman in her twenties or thirties in good health and CMV-seropositive.

This chain links TRBV2 with TRBJ2-7, with a tentative D call TRBD2 (5 bases). In germline, CDR1 is SNHLY, CDR2 FYNNEI. Trimming took 4 bases from V and 0 from J, leaving 10 bases between them. CDR3 length: 14 residues. The CDR3 protein is CASSAGEFSYEQYF. CDR3 DNA sequence: TGTGCCAGCAGTGCCGGGGAGTTCTCCTACGAGCAGTACTTC.

The chain is built from TRBV6-1 and TRBJ2-5; 14 bases map to TRBD2. Trimming removed 6 bases from V and 3 bases from J; junction bases left unmatched: 3. The CDR3 sequence is 15 residues long. From germline, CDR1 is MNHNS and CDR2 SASEGT. Here the CDR3 reads CASRGGLAGEETQYF. Written as DNA, the CDR3 is TGTGCCAGCAGGGGGGGACTAGCGGGGGAAGAGACCCAGTACTTC.

V and J are TRBV9 and TRBJ1-2; D not resolved. Germline V gene data show CDR1 as SGDLS and CDR2 as YYNGEE. The CDR3 totals 15 residues. V was pared by 4 bases and J by 3 bases, with 16 bases between. The CDR3 sequence: CASSPRFLTDYGYTF. Written as DNA, the CDR3 is TGTGCCAGCAGCCCTAGGTTTTTAACGGACTATGGCTACACCTTC.

This clone was seen only once. The rearrangement uses TRBV5-1 and TRBJ2-6, with a possible D match to TRBD2 (6 bases). The CDR3 is 15 residues long. The germline CDR1 and CDR2 sequences are SGHRS and YFSETQ. V lost 3 bases, J lost 4 bases, and 11 bases lay in between. DNA for the CDR3: TGCGCCAGCAGCTCGGGACTCGTCGGGGCCAACGTCCTGACTTTC. As protein: CASSSGLVGANVLTF. The whole variable domain, remainder taken from reference TRBV5-1 and TRBJ2-6, is KAGVTQTPRYLIKTRGQQVTLSCSPISGHRSVSWYQQTPGQGLQFLFEYFSETQRNKGNFPGRFSGRQFSNSRSEMNVSTLELGDSALYLCASSSGLVGANVLTFGAGSRLTVL.

This clone was detected a few times. V is TRBV5-1 and J is TRBJ2-5, with 7 nucleotides matching TRBD1. Germline CDR1 is SGHRS and CDR2 is YFSETQ. Trimming removed 0 bases from V and 5 bases from J; junction bases left unmatched: 10. This CDR3 has 16 amino acids. This CDR3 is CASSLAPQGSTETQYF. Here the CDR3 DNA reads TGCGCCAGCAGCTTGGCGCCACAGGGGTCAACGGAGACCCAGTACTTC.

The chain combines TRBV30 with TRBJ2-1, with 16 bases fitting TRBD2. This CDR3 is 18 amino acids long. The junction had 9 bases not matched to a gene; V was cut back by 0 bases and J by 7 bases. CDR1 and CDR2 (germline): GTSNPN, SVGIG (reference sequence). DNA for the CDR3: TGTGCCTGGAGTGTCTTCAAGGGACTAGCGGGAGGGCCGAATGAGCAGTTCTTC. Translating gives CAWSVFKGLAGGPNEQFF.

In this sample, this clone turned up a few times. This rearrangement joins TRBV30 to TRBJ1-4; 7 positions match TRBD1. J lost 5 bases, V lost 3 bases, and 9 bases had no gene match. The CDR3 runs 15 residues. CDR1 GTSNPN and CDR2 SVGIG come from the germline V gene (reference sequence). CDR3 DNA: TGTGCCTGGAGCGACACCGGGACAGAGAATGAAAAACTGTTTTTT. Its protein is CAWSDTGTENEKLFF.

V and J are TRBV5-1 and TRBJ2-5; D may be TRBD1 (6 bases). The J call could be wrong; TRBJ2-7 is a better fit for the DNA end. This CDR3 comprises 14 residues. Germline V gives CDR1 SGHRS, CDR2 YFSETQ. The CDR3 reads CASSLAGRGYEQYF. CDR3 DNA: TGCGCCAGCAGCTTGGCTGGCAGGGGCTACGAGCAGTACTTC.

This clone was observed a few times. The chain links TRBV6-1 to TRBJ1-2; the D gene is possibly TRBD1 (6 bases). Germline CDR1 is MNHNS and CDR2 is SASEGT. There are 15 residues in the CDR3. Trimming took 1 base from V and 7 from J, leaving 16 bases between them. CDR3 sequence reads: CASSEEEGKGGGYTF. DNA of the CDR3: TGTGCCAGCAGTGAAGAGGAAGGGAAAGGGGGTGGCTACACCTTC.

The chain recombines TRBV6-1 with TRBJ2-5, with TRBD1 identical over 7 bases. From germline, CDR1 is MNHNS and CDR2 SASEGT. CDR3 size: 14 residues. Trimming at V came to 7 bases and at J to 5 bases, leaving 10 bases not matched to a gene. The CDR3 DNA reads TGTGCCAGCAACAGGGACAGTCGGCGGGAGACCCAGTACTTC. Translating it yields CASNRDSRRETQYF.

The rearrangement uses TRBV18 and TRBJ2-6; a weak D match, TRBD1 (5 bases). Germline CDR1 and CDR2: KGHSH and LQKENI. CDR3 size: 17 residues. With 6 bases removed from V and 0 bases from J, the gap between germline ends came to 15 bases. Here the CDR3 reads CASSYKQVNSGANVLTF. The CDR3 DNA reads TGTGCCAGCTCTTACAAACAGGTTAACTCTGGGGCCAACGTCCTGACTTTC.

The rearrangement uses TRBV14 and TRBJ2-5; tentatively, D is TRBD2 (7 bases). The CDR3 runs to 15 residues. Trimming cost V 3 bases and J 6 bases, with 17 bases left between them. Per the germline V gene, CDR1 is SGHDN and CDR2 is FVKESK. The CDR3 DNA reads as TGTGCCAGCAGCCAGTCGAGGGGGGGCTGGAAGACCCAGTACTTC. As protein: CASSQSRGGWKTQYF.

The chain uses TRBV2 and TRBJ2-2; D is unclear. The CDR3 runs to 15 residues. V dropped 5 bases and J dropped 2 bases, with 12 bases sitting between them. Germline V gene data show CDR1 as SNHLY and CDR2 as FYNNEI. This CDR3 reads CASSQVVVNTGELFF. The CDR3 coding sequence is TGTGCCAGCAGTCAGGTAGTGGTTAACACCGGGGAGCTGTTTTTT.

This clone was counted only a few times. V is TRBV4-1 and J is TRBJ1-3; a weak D match, TRBD1 (6 bases). Per the germline V gene, CDR1 is MGHRA and CDR2 is YSYEKL. The CDR3 loop spans 17 amino acids. Trimming left V 1 base short and J 4 bases short, with 17 bases between. The CDR3 here is CASSQGFARGSGNTIYF. The CDR3, as DNA: TGCGCCAGCAGCCAAGGTTTCGCCAGGGGTTCAGGAAACACCATATATTTT.

V usage is TRBV6-1 and J usage is TRBJ1-6, with D tentatively TRBD1 (6 bases). The germline CDR1 and CDR2 sequences are MNHNS and SASEGT. The CDR3 extends over 15 amino acids. Between the trimmed V and J ends, which lost 3 bases and 9 bases, there was a span of 15 bases. The CDR3 is CASSERTVPASPLHF. In nucleotides, the CDR3 is TGTGCCAGCAGTGAGAGGACAGTCCCGGCTTCACCCCTCCACTTT.

V gene TRBV7-2 combines with J gene TRBJ1-6; D unclear. Trimming cost V 6 bases and J 10 bases, with 10 bases left between them. Germline CDR1 is SGHTA and CDR2 is FQGNSA. CDR3 size: 12 residues. CDR3 bases: TGTGCCAGCAGTTCGCCGGTCTCACCCCTCCACTTT. Protein sequence: CASSSPVSPLHF.

This chain joins TRBV18 and TRBJ2-2, with 10 bases that match TRBD2. The junction had 2 bases not matched to a gene; V was cut back by 1 base and J by 3 bases. This CDR3 has 16 residues. Germline assignment: CDR1 KGHSH and CDR2 LQKENI. This CDR3 is CASSPQRGGDTGELFF. The DNA of the CDR3 is TGTGCCAGCTCACCACAGCGGGGGGGCGACACCGGGGAGCTGTTTTTT.

This chain uses TRBV15 with TRBJ1-1; no reliable D call. Germline CDR1 is LNHNV and CDR2 is YYDKDF (reference sequence). The CDR3 runs to 15 residues. The ends were cut back, 0 bases at V and 1 base at J, with 9 bases in the middle. The CDR3 sequence is CATSREVSGNTEAFF. The CDR3 coding sequence is TGTGCCACCAGCAGAGAGGTGTCAGGGAACACTGAAGCTTTCTTT.

The chain joins TRBV6-5 to TRBJ1-2, with D maybe TRBD1 (5 bases). This CDR3 spans 13 amino acids. The germline V and J ends were trimmed by 5 bases and 5 bases, with 12 bases remaining between them. Per the germline V gene, CDR1 is MNHEY and CDR2 is SVGAGI. CDR3 sequence: CASSTVQEYGYTF. In nucleotides, the CDR3 is TGTGCCAGCAGTACCGTACAGGAGTATGGCTACACCTTC.